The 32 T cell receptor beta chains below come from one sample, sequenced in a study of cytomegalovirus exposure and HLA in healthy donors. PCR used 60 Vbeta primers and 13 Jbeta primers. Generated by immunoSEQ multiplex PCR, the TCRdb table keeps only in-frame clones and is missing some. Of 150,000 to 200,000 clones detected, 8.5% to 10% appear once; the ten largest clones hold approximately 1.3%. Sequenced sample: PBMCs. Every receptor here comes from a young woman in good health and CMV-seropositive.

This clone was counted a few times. The CDR3 sequence is CASRPRGGYEQFF. CDR3 sequence (DNA): TGTGCCAGCAGACCCAGAGGAGGCTATGAGCAGTTCTTC. J is TRBJ2-1 and V is TRBV6-6; the D gene is possibly TRBD2 (5 bases). The length of the CDR3 is 13 residues. CDR1 is MNHNY, CDR2 SVGAGI, per germline (reference sequence). Trimming took 6 bases from V and 8 from J, leaving 14 bases between them.

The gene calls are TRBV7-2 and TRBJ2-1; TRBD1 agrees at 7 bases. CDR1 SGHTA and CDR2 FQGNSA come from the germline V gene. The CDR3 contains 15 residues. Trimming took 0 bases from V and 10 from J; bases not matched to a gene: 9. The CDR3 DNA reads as TGTGCCAGCAGCTTAGCAGGAATAACAGGGGAGGAGCAGTTCTTC. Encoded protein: CASSLAGITGEEQFF.

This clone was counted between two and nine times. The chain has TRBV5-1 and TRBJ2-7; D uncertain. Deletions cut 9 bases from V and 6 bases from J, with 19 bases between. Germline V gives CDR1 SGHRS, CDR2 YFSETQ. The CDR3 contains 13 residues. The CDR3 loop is CATTVVSSGEQYF. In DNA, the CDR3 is TGCGCCACCACCGTCGTGAGCTCGGGCGAGCAGTACTTC.

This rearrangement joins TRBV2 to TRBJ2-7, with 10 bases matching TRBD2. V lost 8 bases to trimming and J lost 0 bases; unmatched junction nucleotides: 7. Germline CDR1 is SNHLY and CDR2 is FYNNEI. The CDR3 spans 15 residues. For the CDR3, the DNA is TGTGCCAGCCGCGGACTAGCGGACACCTCCTACGAGCAGTACTTC. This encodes CASRGLADTSYEQYF.

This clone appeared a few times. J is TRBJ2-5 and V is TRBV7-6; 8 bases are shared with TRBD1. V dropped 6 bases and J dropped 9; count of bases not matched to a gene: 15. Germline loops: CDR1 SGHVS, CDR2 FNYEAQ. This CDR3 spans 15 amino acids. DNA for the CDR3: TGTGCCAGCAGGGTGCCGGGACAGGCTTTCGGGGCCCAGTACTTC. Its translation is CASRVPGQAFGAQYF. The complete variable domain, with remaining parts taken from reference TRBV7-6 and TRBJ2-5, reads GAGVSQSPRYKVTKRGQDVALRCDPISGHVSLYWYRQALGQGPEFLTYFNYEAQQDKSGLPNDRFSAERPEGSISTLTIQRTEQRDSAMYRCASRVPGQAFGAQYFGPGTRLLVL.

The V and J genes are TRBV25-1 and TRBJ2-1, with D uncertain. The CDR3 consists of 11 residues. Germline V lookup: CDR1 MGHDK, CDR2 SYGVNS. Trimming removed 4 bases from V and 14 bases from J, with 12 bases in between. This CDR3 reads CASSGQNNKFF. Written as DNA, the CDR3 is TGTGCCAGCAGTGGCCAGAATAATAAGTTCTTC.

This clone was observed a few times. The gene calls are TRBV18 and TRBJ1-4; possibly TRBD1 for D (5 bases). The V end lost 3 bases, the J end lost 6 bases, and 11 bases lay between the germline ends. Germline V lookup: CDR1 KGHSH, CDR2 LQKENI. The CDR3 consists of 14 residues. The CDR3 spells CASSPGLQYEKLFF. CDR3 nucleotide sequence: TGTGCCAGCTCACCGGGACTACAGTATGAAAAACTGTTTTTT. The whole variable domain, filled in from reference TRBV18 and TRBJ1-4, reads NAGVMQNPRHLVRRRGQEARLRCSPMKGHSHVYWYRQLPEEGLKFMVYLQKENIIDESGMPKERFSAEFPKEGPSILRIQQVVRGDSAAYFCASSPGLQYEKLFFGSGTQLSVL.

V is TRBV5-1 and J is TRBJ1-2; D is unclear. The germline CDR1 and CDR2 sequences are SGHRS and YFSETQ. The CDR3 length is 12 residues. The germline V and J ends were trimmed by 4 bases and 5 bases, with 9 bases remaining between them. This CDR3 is CASSVGGYGYTF. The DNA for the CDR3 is TGCGCCAGCAGCGTCGGTGGTTATGGCTACACCTTC.

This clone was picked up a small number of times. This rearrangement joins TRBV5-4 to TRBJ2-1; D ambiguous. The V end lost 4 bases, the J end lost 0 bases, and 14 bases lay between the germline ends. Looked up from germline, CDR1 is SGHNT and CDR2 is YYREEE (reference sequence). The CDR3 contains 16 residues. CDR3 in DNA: TGTGCCAGCAGCCGCGTCCGCTACAGCTCCTACAATGAGCAGTTCTTC. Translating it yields CASSRVRYSSYNEQFF.

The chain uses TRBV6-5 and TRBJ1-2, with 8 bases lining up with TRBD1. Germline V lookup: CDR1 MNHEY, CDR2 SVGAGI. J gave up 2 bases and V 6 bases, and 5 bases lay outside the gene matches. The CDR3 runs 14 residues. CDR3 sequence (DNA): TGTGCCAGCAGAAGACAGGGGCAAAACTATGGCTACACCTTC. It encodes CASRRQGQNYGYTF.

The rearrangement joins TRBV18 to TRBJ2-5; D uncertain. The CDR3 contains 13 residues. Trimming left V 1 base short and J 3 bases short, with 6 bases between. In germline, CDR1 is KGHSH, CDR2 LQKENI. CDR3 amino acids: CASSPRPEETQYF. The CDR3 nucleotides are TGTGCCAGCTCACCACGGCCTGAAGAGACCCAGTACTTC.

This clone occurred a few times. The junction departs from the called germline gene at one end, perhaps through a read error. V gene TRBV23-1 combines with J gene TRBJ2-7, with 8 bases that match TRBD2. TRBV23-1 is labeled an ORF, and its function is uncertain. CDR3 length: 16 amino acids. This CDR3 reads CASGTPRAGDSHEQYF. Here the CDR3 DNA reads TGCGCCAGCGGTACCCCGCGAGCGGGGGACTCCCACGAGCAGTACTTC.

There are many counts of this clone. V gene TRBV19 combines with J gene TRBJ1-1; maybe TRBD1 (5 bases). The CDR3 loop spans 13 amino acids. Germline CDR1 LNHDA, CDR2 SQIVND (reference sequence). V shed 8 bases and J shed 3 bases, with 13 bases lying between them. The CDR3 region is CASCKGTYTEAFF. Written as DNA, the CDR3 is TGTGCCAGTTGTAAGGGGACTTACACTGAAGCTTTCTTT.

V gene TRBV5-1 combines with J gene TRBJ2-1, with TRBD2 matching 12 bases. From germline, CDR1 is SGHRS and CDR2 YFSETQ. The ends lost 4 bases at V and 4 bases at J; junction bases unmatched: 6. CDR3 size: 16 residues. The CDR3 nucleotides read TGCGCCAGCAGCATAGGACTAGCGGGAACTTACAATGAGCAGTTCTTC. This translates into CASSIGLAGTYNEQFF.

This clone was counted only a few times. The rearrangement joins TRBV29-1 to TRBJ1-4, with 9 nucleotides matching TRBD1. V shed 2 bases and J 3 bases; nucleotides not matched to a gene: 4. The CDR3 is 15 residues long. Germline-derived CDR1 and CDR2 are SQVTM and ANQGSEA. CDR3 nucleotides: TGCAGCGTTGAACCCAGACAGGGGGCTAATGAAAAACTGTTTTTT. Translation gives CSVEPRQGANEKLFF.

The CDR3 DNA sequence: TGCGCCAGCAGTCATATAGAAAGGGGCACTGAAGCTTTCTTT. Translated: CASSHIERGTEAFF. The rearrangement joins TRBV23-1 to TRBJ1-1; possible D gene TRBD1, 5 bases. TRBV23-1 is an ORF for which the function is uncertain. V lost 3 bases to trimming and J lost 4 bases, with 12 bases between them. CDR3 size: 14 residues.

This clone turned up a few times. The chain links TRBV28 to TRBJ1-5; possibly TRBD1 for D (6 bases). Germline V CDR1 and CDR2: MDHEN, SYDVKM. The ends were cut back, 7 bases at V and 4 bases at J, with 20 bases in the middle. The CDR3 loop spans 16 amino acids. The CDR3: CASTRAGTPINQPQHF. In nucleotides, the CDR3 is TGTGCCAGCACCCGGGCCGGGACACCTATTAATCAGCCCCAGCATTTT.

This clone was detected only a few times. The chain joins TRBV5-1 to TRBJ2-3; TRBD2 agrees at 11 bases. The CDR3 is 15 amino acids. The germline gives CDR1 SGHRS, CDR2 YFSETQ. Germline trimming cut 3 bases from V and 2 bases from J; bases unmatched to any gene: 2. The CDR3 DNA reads TGCGCCAGCAGCTCGGGACTAGCGGACACAGATACGCAGTATTTT. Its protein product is CASSSGLADTDTQYF.

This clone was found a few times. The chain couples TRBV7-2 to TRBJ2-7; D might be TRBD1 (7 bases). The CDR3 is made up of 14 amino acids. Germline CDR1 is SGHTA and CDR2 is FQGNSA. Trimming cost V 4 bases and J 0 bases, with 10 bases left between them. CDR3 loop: CASSSRDSSYEQYF. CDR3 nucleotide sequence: TGTGCCAGCAGCTCGCGGGACAGCTCCTACGAGCAGTACTTC.

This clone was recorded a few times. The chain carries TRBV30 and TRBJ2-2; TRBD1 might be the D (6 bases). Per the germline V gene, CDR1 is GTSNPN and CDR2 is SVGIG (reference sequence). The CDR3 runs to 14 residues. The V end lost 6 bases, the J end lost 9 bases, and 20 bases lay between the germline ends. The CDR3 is CACPEQGKVWELFF. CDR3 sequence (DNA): TGTGCCTGCCCGGAACAGGGTAAAGTCTGGGAGCTGTTTTTT.

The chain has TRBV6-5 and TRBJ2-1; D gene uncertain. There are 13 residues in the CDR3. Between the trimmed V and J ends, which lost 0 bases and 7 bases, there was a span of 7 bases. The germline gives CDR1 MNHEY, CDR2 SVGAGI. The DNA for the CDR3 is TGTGCCAGCAGTTACTCGGTAGCTAATGAGCAGTTCTTC. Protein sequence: CASSYSVANEQFF.

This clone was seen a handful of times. In DNA form, the CDR3 reads TGTGCCAGCAGCCCTTCCGGGACTAGTCCGGGCACAGATACGCAGTATTTT. This sequence encodes CASSPSGTSPGTDTQYF. V and J are TRBV11-2 and TRBJ2-3; 8 bases line up with TRBD2. The germline gives CDR1 SGHAT, CDR2 FQNNGV. The V and J ends lost 5 bases and 1 base, in that order; junction bases with no gene match: 11. The CDR3 is made up of 17 amino acids.

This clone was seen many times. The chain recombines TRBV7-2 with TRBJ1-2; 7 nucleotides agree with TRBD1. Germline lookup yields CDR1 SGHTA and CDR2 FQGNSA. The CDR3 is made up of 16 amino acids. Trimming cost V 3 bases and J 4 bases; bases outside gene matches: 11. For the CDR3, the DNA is TGTGCCAGCAGCTTCTACAACAGGGGCCCTGGCTATGGCTACACCTTC. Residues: CASSFYNRGPGYGYTF.

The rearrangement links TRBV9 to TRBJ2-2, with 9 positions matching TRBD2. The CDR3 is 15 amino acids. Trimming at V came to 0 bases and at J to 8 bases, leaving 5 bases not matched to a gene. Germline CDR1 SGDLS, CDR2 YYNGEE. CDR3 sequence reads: CASSVEAGGSGELFF. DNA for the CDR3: TGTGCCAGCAGCGTAGAAGCGGGAGGCTCTGGGGAGCTGTTTTTT.

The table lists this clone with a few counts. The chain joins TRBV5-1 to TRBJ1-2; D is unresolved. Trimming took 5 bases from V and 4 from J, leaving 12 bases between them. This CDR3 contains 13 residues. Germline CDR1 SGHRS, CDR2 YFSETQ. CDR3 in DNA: TGCGCCAGCAGTAGGAGCTCCATCTATGGCTACACCTTC. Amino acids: CASSRSSIYGYTF.

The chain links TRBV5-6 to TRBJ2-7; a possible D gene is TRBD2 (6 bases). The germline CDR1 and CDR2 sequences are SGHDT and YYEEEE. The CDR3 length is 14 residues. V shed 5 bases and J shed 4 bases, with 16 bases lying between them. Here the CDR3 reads CASSSGIAVYEQYF. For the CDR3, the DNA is TGTGCCAGCAGTTCTGGAATAGCGGTATACGAGCAGTACTTC.

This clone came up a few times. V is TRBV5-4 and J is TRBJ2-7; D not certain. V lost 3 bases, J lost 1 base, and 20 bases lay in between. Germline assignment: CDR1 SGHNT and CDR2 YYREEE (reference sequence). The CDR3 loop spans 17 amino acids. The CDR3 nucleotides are TGTGCCAGCAGCTCTACCCCCGGGTCCTACAATTCCTACGAGCAGTACTTC. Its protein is CASSSTPGSYNSYEQYF. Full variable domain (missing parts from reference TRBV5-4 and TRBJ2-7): ETGVTQSPTHLIKTRGQQVTLRCSSQSGHNTVSWYQQALGQGPQFIFQYYREEENGRGNFPPRFSGLQFPNYSSELNVNALELDDSALYLCASSSTPGSYNSYEQYFGPGTRLTVT.

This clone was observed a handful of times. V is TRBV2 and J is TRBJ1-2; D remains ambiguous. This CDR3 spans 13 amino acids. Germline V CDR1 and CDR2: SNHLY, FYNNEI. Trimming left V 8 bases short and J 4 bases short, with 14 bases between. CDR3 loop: CASPRQGGYGYTF. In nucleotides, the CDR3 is TGTGCCAGCCCACGACAAGGAGGCTATGGCTACACCTTC.

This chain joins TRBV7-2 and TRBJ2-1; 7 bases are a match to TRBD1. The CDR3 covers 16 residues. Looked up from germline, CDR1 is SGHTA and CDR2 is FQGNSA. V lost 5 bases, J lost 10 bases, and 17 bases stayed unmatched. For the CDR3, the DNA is TGTGCCAGCAGCCACCTTAGGGGGCTACGTCTACAGGAGCAGTTCTTC. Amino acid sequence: CASSHLRGLRLQEQFF.

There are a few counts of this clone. CDR3 sequence reads: CASSLAGGPDTQYF. As DNA, the CDR3 is TGTGCCAGCAGCTTGGCGGGAGGGCCAGATACGCAGTATTTT. V and J are TRBV5-4 and TRBJ2-3; 8 positions agree with TRBD2. Germline V gene sequence: CDR1 SGHNT, CDR2 YYREEE (reference sequence). The CDR3 loop spans 14 amino acids. V shed 0 bases and J 4 bases; nucleotides not matched to a gene: 1.

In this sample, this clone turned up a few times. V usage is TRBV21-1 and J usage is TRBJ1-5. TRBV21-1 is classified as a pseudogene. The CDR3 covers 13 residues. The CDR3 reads CAPVLELRQPQHF. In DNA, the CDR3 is TGTGCCCCGGTCTTGGAGTTACGGCAGCCCCAGCATTTT.

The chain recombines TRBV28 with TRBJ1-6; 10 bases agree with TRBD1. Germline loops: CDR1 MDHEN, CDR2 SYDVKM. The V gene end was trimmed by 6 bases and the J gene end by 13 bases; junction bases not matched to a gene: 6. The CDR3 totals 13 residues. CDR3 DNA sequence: TGTGCCAGCAGGGGGACAGGGGCTAAGCCCCTCCACTTT. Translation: CASRGTGAKPLHF.